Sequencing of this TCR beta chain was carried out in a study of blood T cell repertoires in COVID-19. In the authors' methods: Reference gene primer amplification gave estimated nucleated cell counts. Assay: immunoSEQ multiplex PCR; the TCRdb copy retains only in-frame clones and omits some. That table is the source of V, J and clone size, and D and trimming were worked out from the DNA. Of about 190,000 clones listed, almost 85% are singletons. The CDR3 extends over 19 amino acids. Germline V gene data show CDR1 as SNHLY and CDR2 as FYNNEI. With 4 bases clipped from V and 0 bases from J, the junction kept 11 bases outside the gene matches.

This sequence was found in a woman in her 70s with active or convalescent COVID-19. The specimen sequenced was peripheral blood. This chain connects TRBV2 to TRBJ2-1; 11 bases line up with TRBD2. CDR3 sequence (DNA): TGTGCCAGCAGTGTCGTCGGACTAGCGGGCTTGAGCTCCTACAATGAGCAGTTCTTC. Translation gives CASSVVGLAGLSSYNEQFF.